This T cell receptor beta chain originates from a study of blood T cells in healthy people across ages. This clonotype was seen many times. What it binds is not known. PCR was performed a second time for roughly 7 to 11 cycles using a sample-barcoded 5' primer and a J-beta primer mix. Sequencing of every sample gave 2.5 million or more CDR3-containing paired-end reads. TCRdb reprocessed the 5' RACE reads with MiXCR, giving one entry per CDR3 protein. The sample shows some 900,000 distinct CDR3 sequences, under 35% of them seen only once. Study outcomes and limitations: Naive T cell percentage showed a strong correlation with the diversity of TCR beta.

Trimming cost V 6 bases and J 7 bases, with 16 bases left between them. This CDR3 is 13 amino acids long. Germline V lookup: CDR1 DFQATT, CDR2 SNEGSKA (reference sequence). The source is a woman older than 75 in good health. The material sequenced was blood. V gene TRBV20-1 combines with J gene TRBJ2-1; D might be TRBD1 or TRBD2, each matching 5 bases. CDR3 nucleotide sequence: TGCAGTGCGGTCCGGGACGGGTGGAATGAGCAGTTCTTC. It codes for CSAVRDGWNEQFF.